This TCR beta chain was found in a study of blood T cell repertoires in COVID-19. Study background: The study drew acute and convalescent COVID-19 samples from the United States, Italy and Spain.

Cohort assignment relied on participant-reported clinical history. Sequencing used immunoSEQ multiplex PCR; TCRdb keeps in-frame clones, though not all of them. Here the sample spans 400,000 to 550,000 clones, approximately 90% being singletons. This sequence originates from a woman aged 18 to 35 with acute COVID-19. Sequencing used PBMCs or T cells enriched from blood (not recorded which).

This chain's CDR3 is CASSLSPDQPQHF. The DNA for the CDR3 is TGTGCCAGCAGTTTATCCCCCGATCAGCCCCAGCATTTT. The genes are TRBV27 and TRBJ1-5; D not resolved. The V and J ends lost 0 bases and 5 bases respectively, with 5 bases between them. The CDR3 spans 13 residues. Per germline, CDR1 MNHEY and CDR2 SMNVEV (reference sequence).